These 10 T cell receptor beta chains share one sample of origin, sequenced in a study of T cells in tumors after PD-1 blockade. The table came from immunoSEQ multiplex PCR; TCRdb's copy has only in-frame clones and leaves some out. The table has 61,000 or so clones, roughly 77% seen once. This specimen was PBMCs, taken before anti-PD-1 treatment. These receptor sequences come from a human donor with basal cell carcinoma.

The rearrangement joins TRBV9 to TRBJ2-7; TRBD2 matches at 8 bases. The V and J ends lost 0 bases and 1 base, in that order; junction bases with no gene match: 3. Germline-derived CDR1 and CDR2 are SGDLS and YYNGEE. The CDR3 totals 15 residues. The CDR3 nucleotides are TGTGCCAGCAGCGTAGAAGCGGGGGAGTCCTACGAGCAGTACTTC. Translated, it gives CASSVEAGESYEQYF.

The chain recombines TRBV7-2 with TRBJ2-2; TRBD2 matches 10 bases. Germline V lookup: CDR1 SGHTA, CDR2 FQGNSA. Losses at the gene ends were 1 base for V and 0 bases for J; bases not matched to a gene: 8. The CDR3 sequence is 19 residues long. The CDR3 reads CASSLGSGGAFANTGELFF. CDR3 coding DNA: TGTGCCAGCAGCTTAGGCAGCGGGGGGGCGTTCGCGAACACCGGGGAGCTGTTTTTT.

The chain has TRBV19 and TRBJ1-2, with D possibly matching TRBD1 (5 bases). Per the germline V gene, CDR1 is LNHDA and CDR2 is SQIVND (reference sequence). This CDR3 contains 16 residues. V shed 5 bases and J shed 6 bases, with 22 bases lying between them. The CDR3 protein is CASSRGRVGGVNGYTF. CDR3 bases: TGTGCCAGTAGTCGGGGCAGGGTCGGTGGAGTGAATGGCTACACCTTC.

This chain uses TRBV28 with TRBJ1-1; D possibly corresponds to TRBD1 (5 bases). Per germline, CDR1 MDHEN and CDR2 SYDVKM. The CDR3 length is 13 residues. V gave up 7 bases and J gave up 5 bases, with 14 bases separating them. The CDR3 nucleotides read TGTGCCAGCACCGGGGGACCAGGGACTGAAGCTTTCTTT. This gives the protein CASTGGPGTEAFF.

This chain connects TRBV5-8 to TRBJ1-2, with unresolved D. V dropped 5 bases and J dropped 0 bases, with 8 bases sitting between them. Germline values: CDR1 SGHTS, CDR2 YDEGEE. The CDR3 is 13 residues long. The CDR3 spells CASSTATNYGYTF. The CDR3, as DNA: TGTGCCAGCAGTACAGCAACTAACTATGGCTACACCTTC.

CDR3 nucleotides: TGTGCCTGGACAGATAACATGAACACTGAAGCTTTCTTT. Protein: CAWTDNMNTEAFF. V gene TRBV30 combines with J gene TRBJ1-1, with D uncertain. The V end was cut by 4 bases, the J end by 0 bases, with 9 bases between. Germline values: CDR1 GTSNPN, CDR2 SVGIG (reference sequence). This CDR3 region has 13 residues. The whole variable domain, filled in from reference TRBV30 and TRBJ1-1, reads SQTIHQWPATLVQPVGSPLSLECTVEGTSNPNLYWYRQAAGRGLQLLFYSVGIGQISSEVPQNLSASRPQDRQFILSSKKLLLSDSGFYLCAWTDNMNTEAFFGQGTRLTVV.

J is TRBJ2-1 and V is TRBV10-1; 7 nucleotides line up with TRBD2. Germline V CDR1 and CDR2: WNHNN, SYGVQD (reference sequence). The trim removed 5 bases at V and 2 bases at J, leaving 3 bases unmatched. This CDR3 is 14 amino acids long. CDR3 residues: CASSSGAPYNEQFF. The CDR3 bases are TGCGCCAGCAGTAGCGGGGCCCCCTACAATGAGCAGTTCTTC.

This chain uses TRBV15 with TRBJ2-2; tentatively, D is TRBD1 (7 bases). Looked up from germline, CDR1 is LNHNV and CDR2 is YYDKDF (reference sequence). CDR3 size: 15 residues. Trimming took 0 bases from V and 9 from J, leaving 14 bases between them. The CDR3 protein is CATSRDRGGGRELFF. In DNA form, the CDR3 reads TGTGCCACCAGCAGAGATCGAGGAGGGGGCAGGGAGCTGTTTTTT.

The sample holds one count of this clone. V is TRBV13 and J is TRBJ1-1; 11 bases agree with TRBD1. The CDR3 spans 14 residues. With 7 bases clipped from V and 8 bases from J, the junction kept 9 bases outside the gene matches. CDR1 is PRHDT and CDR2 is FYEKMQ in the germline V gene (reference sequence). The CDR3 sequence: CASTLDRGRSEAFF. CDR3 DNA sequence: TGTGCCAGCACCCTGGACAGGGGGCGTTCCGAAGCTTTCTTT.

This chain joins TRBV5-4 and TRBJ2-1; D ambiguous. CDR3 length: 15 amino acids. Germline CDR1 reads SGHNT; CDR2 reads YYREEE (reference sequence). V was clipped by 0 bases and J by 0 bases, with 7 bases between them. Written as DNA, the CDR3 is TGTGCCAGCAGCTTGGCCCCCGGCTCCTACAATGAGCAGTTCTTC. It specifies CASSLAPGSYNEQFF.